Each of the 27 T cell receptor beta chains below was sequenced from the same sample in a study of cytomegalovirus exposure and HLA in healthy donors. Researchers ran the PCR with 60 Vbeta and 13 Jbeta primers. Profiled with immunoSEQ multiplex PCR; TCRdb holds only in-frame clones, not every one. The table records more than 150,000 clones, 75% to 85% of them present only once. Sequencing was carried out using PBMCs. The receptor set was obtained from a woman younger than 45 in good health and CMV-seropositive.

The chain combines TRBV5-1 with TRBJ2-5; 7 positions match TRBD1. The CDR3 has 14 amino acids. Germline values: CDR1 SGHRS, CDR2 YFSETQ. V lost 4 bases, J lost 1 base, and 4 bases stayed unmatched. CDR3 residues: CASSPRTGQETQYF. In DNA, the CDR3 is TGCGCCAGCAGCCCCCGGACAGGCCAAGAGACCCAGTACTTC.

The chain recombines TRBV6-6 with TRBJ2-2, with 8 bases matching TRBD1. Germline CDR1 is MNHNY and CDR2 is SVGAGI (reference sequence). V shed 4 bases, J shed 7 bases, and the junction held 8 bases outside the gene matches. The length of the CDR3 is 15 residues. DNA of the CDR3: TGTGCCAGCAGTTCCCGGACAGGGACGGTCGGGGAGCTGTTTTTT. Amino acids: CASSSRTGTVGELFF.

The chain's CDR3 is CASSLASGGAPGNEQFF. In nucleotides, the CDR3 is TGTGCCAGCAGCTTAGCTAGCGGGGGGGCCCCGGGAAATGAGCAGTTCTTC. The J gene is TRBJ2-1, the V gene TRBV11-3, with 12 nucleotides matching TRBD2. V dropped 1 base and J dropped 7; count of bases not matched to a gene: 8. The germline CDR1 and CDR2 sequences are SGHNT and YENEEA. The CDR3 is 17 residues long.

CDR3 coding DNA: TGTGCCAGCAGCTCCCTCCGGACTGGTCGCAACACCGGGGAGCTGTTTTTT. The encoded protein is CASSSLRTGRNTGELFF. The chain links TRBV7-6 to TRBJ2-2; TRBD2 might be the D (5 bases). The germline V and J ends were trimmed by 4 bases and 2 bases, with 17 bases remaining between them. Looked up from germline, CDR1 is SGHVS and CDR2 is FNYEAQ. This CDR3 spans 17 amino acids.

This chain uses TRBV2 with TRBJ1-1; 10 bases fit TRBD1. V lost 4 bases, J lost 5 bases, and 7 bases stayed unmatched. The CDR3 spans 15 residues. Looked up from germline, CDR1 is SNHLY and CDR2 is FYNNEI. CDR3 coding DNA: TGTGCCAGCAGTGGACAGGGGGCAGGTCAGACTGAAGCTTTCTTT. This sequence encodes CASSGQGAGQTEAFF. Looking up the rest from reference TRBV2 and TRBJ1-1 gives the full variable domain: EPEVTQTPSHQVTQMGQEVILRCVPISNHLYFYWYRQILGQKVEFLVSFYNNEISEKSEIFDDQFSVERPDGSNFTLKIRSTKLEDSAMYFCASSGQGAGQTEAFFGQGTRLTVV.

The chain has TRBV18 and TRBJ1-4; 7 bases agree with TRBD1. This CDR3 contains 14 residues. V lost 1 base and J lost 15; bases outside the gene matches: 11. The germline V gene encodes CDR1 KGHSH and CDR2 LQKENI. The CDR3 is CASSPQNEKTGLFF. The CDR3 DNA reads TGTGCCAGCTCACCACAGAACGAAAAGACAGGGTTGTTTTTT.

In nucleotides, the CDR3 is TGTGCCAGCAGCCCCCCGACAGCCTCGAACACTGAAGCTTTCTTT. Translating it yields CASSPPTASNTEAFF. V usage is TRBV7-2 and J usage is TRBJ1-1; D possibly corresponds to TRBD1 (5 bases). CDR3 length: 15 residues. From germline, CDR1 is SGHTA and CDR2 FQGNSA. Trimming pared 5 bases from V and 1 base from J, leaving 14 bases between.

This clone was detected only a few times. The chain has TRBV10-3 and TRBJ2-5; the match to TRBD2 covers 8 bases. CDR1 is ENHRY, CDR2 SYGVKD, per germline. This CDR3 is 16 amino acids long. The V segment lost 10 bases and the J segment 5 bases; nucleotides outside the gene matches: 18. The CDR3: CATGGRGGPRGETQYF. DNA of the CDR3: TGTGCCACGGGGGGCCGCGGGGGGCCAAGGGGGGAGACCCAGTACTTC.

The rearrangement links TRBV9 to TRBJ2-2; TRBD2 agrees at 16 bases. Germline V gene lookup returns CDR1 SGDLS and CDR2 YYNGEE. Trimming took 4 bases from V and 2 from J; bases not matched to a gene: 14. This CDR3 is built from 21 residues. CDR3 coding DNA: TGTGCCAGCAGCTCTAACACACCGGGACTAGCGGGGGGGGCAAACACCGGGGAGCTGTTTTTT. This gives the protein CASSSNTPGLAGGANTGELFF.

The chain recombines TRBV11-2 with TRBJ2-5, with 11 positions matching TRBD1. Trimming at V came to 3 bases and at J to 4 bases, leaving 4 bases not matched to a gene. Germline V gene sequence: CDR1 SGHAT, CDR2 FQNNGV. This CDR3 is built from 15 residues. CDR3 sequence reads: CASSFGQGARETQYF. Written as DNA, the CDR3 is TGTGCCAGCAGCTTCGGACAGGGGGCGCGAGAGACCCAGTACTTC.

The chain carries TRBV7-2 and TRBJ2-3, with 7 bases lining up with TRBD2. Germline CDR1 and CDR2: SGHTA and FQGNSA. This CDR3 is built from 17 residues. The trim removed 5 bases at V and 7 bases at J, leaving 18 bases unmatched. Here the CDR3 reads CASSPLLSGVPGHTQYF. The DNA for the CDR3 is TGTGCCAGCAGCCCGCTCCTGAGCGGGGTACCGGGTCATACGCAGTATTTT.

This clone was counted only a few times. This rearrangement joins TRBV5-1 to TRBJ1-1; 8 bases fit TRBD1. Germline CDR1 reads SGHRS; CDR2 reads YFSETQ. This CDR3 contains 17 residues. J gave up 2 bases and V 4 bases, and 13 bases lay outside the gene matches. CDR3 bases: TGCGCCAGCAGCCCCTACGGACAGGGCTGGGCCAACACTGAAGCTTTCTTT. Amino acids: CASSPYGQGWANTEAFF. Together with reference TRBV5-1 and TRBJ1-1, the CDR3 gives the full variable domain: KAGVTQTPRYLIKTRGQQVTLSCSPISGHRSVSWYQQTPGQGLQFLFEYFSETQRNKGNFPGRFSGRQFSNSRSEMNVSTLELGDSALYLCASSPYGQGWANTEAFFGQGTRLTVV.

V and J are TRBV27 and TRBJ2-7, with 8 bases lining up with TRBD1. The CDR3 has 15 residues. The germline CDR1 and CDR2 sequences are MNHEY and SMNVEV (reference sequence). J was trimmed by 3 bases and V by 6 bases; bases with no gene match: 10. The CDR3 reads CASSLGTGGVYEQYF. CDR3 DNA: TGTGCCAGCAGCTTAGGGACAGGAGGGGTCTACGAGCAGTACTTC.

This chain joins TRBV15 and TRBJ2-3, with a tentative D call TRBD2 (6 bases). This CDR3 is 15 amino acids long. Germline V gene lookup returns CDR1 LNHNV and CDR2 YYDKDF (reference sequence). V was cut by 2 bases and J by 2 bases, with 11 bases left in between. The CDR3 region is CATSRQGGDTDTQYF. CDR3 DNA sequence: TGTGCCACCAGCAGACAGGGCGGGGACACAGATACGCAGTATTTT.

The chain has TRBV6-6 and TRBJ1-2; possible D gene TRBD1, 5 bases. The germline gives CDR1 MNHNY, CDR2 SVGAGI (reference sequence). The CDR3 loop spans 16 amino acids. The V and J ends lost 3 bases and 4 bases respectively, with 18 bases between them. The chain's CDR3 is CASSYRREIRGYGYTF. The DNA of the CDR3 is TGTGCCAGCAGTTATCGCCGAGAGATTAGGGGCTATGGCTACACCTTC.

The rearrangement joins TRBV28 to TRBJ1-5, with no clear D. The V end lost 6 bases, the J end lost 9 bases, and 21 bases lay between the germline ends. There are 15 residues in the CDR3. Per germline, CDR1 MDHEN and CDR2 SYDVKM. CDR3: CASSRQGRGNWPQHF. The CDR3 region has the DNA TGTGCCAGCAGCCGACAAGGGCGGGGTAATTGGCCCCAGCATTTT. The variable domain in full, completed from reference TRBV28 and TRBJ1-5, reads DVKVTQSSRYLVKRTGEKVFLECVQDMDHENMFWYRQDPGLGLRLIYFSYDVKMKEKGDIPEGYSVSREKKERFSLILESASTNQTSMYLCASSRQGRGNWPQHFGDGTRLSIL.

The rearrangement uses TRBV6-5 and TRBJ2-7; 7 bases fit TRBD1. V was pared by 2 bases and J by 6 bases, with 10 bases of the junction left unmatched. The germline gives CDR1 MNHEY, CDR2 SVGAGI. The CDR3 covers 15 residues. The CDR3 region is CASSYRDSRLGEQYF. The CDR3 DNA reads as TGTGCCAGCAGTTACCGGGACAGCCGGCTTGGCGAGCAGTACTTC.

This chain connects TRBV6-1 to TRBJ1-5; no definite D call. V lost 1 base to trimming and J lost 0 bases, with 7 bases between them. This CDR3 comprises 15 residues. Germline CDR1 and CDR2: MNHNS and SASEGT. The CDR3 reads CASSEDLASNQPQHF. CDR3 bases: TGTGCCAGCAGTGAAGATCTAGCTAGCAATCAGCCCCAGCATTTT.

The sample holds a few counts of this clone. The J gene is TRBJ2-1, the V gene TRBV4-1; 10 bases agree with TRBD1. CDR3 length: 19 residues. The junction had 13 bases not matched to a gene; V was cut back by 0 bases and J by 5 bases. Looked up from germline, CDR1 is MGHRA and CDR2 is YSYEKL. CDR3 DNA: TGCGCCAGCAGCCAAGATCGACAGGGGGCGATTACACTCAACAATGAGCAGTTCTTC. It is translated as CASSQDRQGAITLNNEQFF.

The chain links TRBV30 to TRBJ2-7; D is uncertain. Trimming pared 4 bases from V and 0 bases from J, leaving 7 bases between. The CDR3 runs to 12 residues. Germline CDR1 GTSNPN, CDR2 SVGIG (reference sequence). The CDR3 DNA is TGTGCCTGGACCAGTATCTCCTACGAGCAGTACTTC. It specifies CAWTSISYEQYF.

V is TRBV5-1 and J is TRBJ2-7; a possible D gene is TRBD2 (5 bases). Looked up from germline, CDR1 is SGHRS and CDR2 is YFSETQ. The CDR3 length is 13 residues. V was clipped by 2 bases and J by 0 bases, with 6 bases between them. CDR3 loop: CASSFGSSYEQYF. As DNA, the CDR3 is TGCGCCAGCAGCTTTGGGAGCTCCTACGAGCAGTACTTC.

This rearrangement joins TRBV10-3 to TRBJ1-5; D is undetermined. The germline V and J ends were trimmed by 5 bases and 1 base, with 9 bases remaining between them. CDR1 ENHRY and CDR2 SYGVKD come from the germline V gene. This CDR3 is built from 14 residues. The CDR3 sequence: CAISSTGSNQPQHF. The CDR3 coding sequence is TGTGCCATCAGTAGCACGGGGAGCAATCAGCCCCAGCATTTT.

The chain links TRBV10-3 to TRBJ2-7; perhaps TRBD2 as D (5 bases). The CDR3 has 17 amino acids. V lost 9 bases to trimming and J lost 4 bases, with 28 bases between them. Germline CDR1 ENHRY, CDR2 SYGVKD. DNA for the CDR3: TGTGCCATTTCGAGGACCGGAGGTATCCCTCACGAGTACGAGCAGTACTTC. Its translation: CAISRTGGIPHEYEQYF.

The rearrangement uses TRBV7-2 and TRBJ1-2, with 7 bases fitting TRBD1. The V and J ends lost 0 bases and 4 bases, in that order; junction bases with no gene match: 2. Germline V gene data show CDR1 as SGHTA and CDR2 as FQGNSA. The CDR3 is made up of 14 amino acids. CDR3 nucleotide sequence: TGTGCCAGCAGCTTAGCGCGGGACAGCTATGGCTACACCTTC. It yields the protein CASSLARDSYGYTF.

J is TRBJ1-6 and V is TRBV27, with D unresolved. There are 12 residues in the CDR3. Germline V lookup: CDR1 MNHEY, CDR2 SMNVEV (reference sequence). Trimming stripped 3 bases from V and 10 bases from J, with 7 bases between. CDR3 in DNA: TGTGCCAGCAGTTTGCCGGGGTCACCCCTCCACTTT. It codes for CASSLPGSPLHF.

The genes are TRBV7-2 and TRBJ2-5, with unresolved D. V gave up 5 bases and J gave up 5 bases, with 9 bases separating them. The CDR3 runs to 12 residues. CDR1 is SGHTA, CDR2 FQGNSA, per germline. The CDR3 protein is CASSQAKETQYF. In DNA, the CDR3 is TGTGCCAGCAGCCAGGCCAAGGAGACCCAGTACTTC.

CDR3 sequence reads: CASSHLRGLGGQETQYF. CDR3 nucleotides: TGCGCCAGCAGCCACCTTCGTGGCCTCGGGGGTCAAGAGACCCAGTACTTC. This chain uses TRBV4-1 with TRBJ2-5, with D possibly being TRBD2 (6 bases). Germline V lookup: CDR1 MGHRA, CDR2 YSYEKL. CDR3 length: 17 amino acids. V shed 3 bases and J shed 2 bases, with 19 bases lying between them.